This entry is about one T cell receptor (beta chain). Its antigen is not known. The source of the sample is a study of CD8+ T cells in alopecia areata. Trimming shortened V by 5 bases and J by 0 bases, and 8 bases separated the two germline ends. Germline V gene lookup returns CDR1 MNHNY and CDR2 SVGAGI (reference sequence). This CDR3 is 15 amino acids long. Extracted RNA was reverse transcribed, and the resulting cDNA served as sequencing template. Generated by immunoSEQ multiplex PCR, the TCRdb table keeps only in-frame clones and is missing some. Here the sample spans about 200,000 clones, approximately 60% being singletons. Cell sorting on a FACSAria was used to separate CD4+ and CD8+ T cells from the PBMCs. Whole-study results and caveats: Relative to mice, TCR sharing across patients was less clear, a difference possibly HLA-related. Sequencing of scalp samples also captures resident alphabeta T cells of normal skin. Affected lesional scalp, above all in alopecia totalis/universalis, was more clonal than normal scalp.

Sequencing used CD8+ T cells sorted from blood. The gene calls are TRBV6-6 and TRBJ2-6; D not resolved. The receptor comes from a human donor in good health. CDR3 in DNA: TGTGCCAGCAGTGACGCCAGCTCTGGGGCCAACGTCCTGACTTTC. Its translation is CASSDASSGANVLTF.